This note documents a single T cell receptor beta chain sequence. Its target is unknown. The data are from a study of blood T cells in healthy people across ages. A second PCR, run for 7 to 11 cycles, used a sample-barcoded 5' primer plus a J-beta primer mix. TCRdb fed the 5' RACE reads into MiXCR, producing one record per CDR3 protein. This sample carries 780,000 or so distinct CDR3 sequences, about 55% of them seen once, and the ten largest clones take roughly 37%. The people who gave samples were healthy Caucasians from Russia, aged roughly 6 to 100. The CDR3 is made up of 12 amino acids. Germline trimming cut 7 bases from V and 5 bases from J; bases unmatched to any gene: 7. Germline CDR1 is SQVTM and CDR2 is ANQGSEA. Overall study results and limits: Fewer expanded clones and more diversity marked long-lived versus aged donors.

This receptor was identified in a man older than 75 in good health. Sequenced material: blood. The V gene is TRBV29-1, the J gene TRBJ1-2; 7 nucleotides align to TRBD1. The CDR3 DNA follows: TGCAGCGCCTCCGGGACAGTATATGGCTACACCTTC. It encodes CSASGTVYGYTF.